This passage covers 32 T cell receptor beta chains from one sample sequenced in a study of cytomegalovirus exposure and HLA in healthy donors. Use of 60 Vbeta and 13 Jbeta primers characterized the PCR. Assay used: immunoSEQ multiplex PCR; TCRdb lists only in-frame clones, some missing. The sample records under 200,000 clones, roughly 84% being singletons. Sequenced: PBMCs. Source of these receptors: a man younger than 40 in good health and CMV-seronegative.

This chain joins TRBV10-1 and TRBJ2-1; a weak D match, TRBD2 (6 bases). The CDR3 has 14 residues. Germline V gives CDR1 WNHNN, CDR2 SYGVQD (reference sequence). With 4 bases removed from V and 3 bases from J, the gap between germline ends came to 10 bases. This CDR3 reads CASSGGALYNEQFF. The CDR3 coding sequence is TGCGCCAGCAGTGGCGGGGCCCTCTACAATGAGCAGTTCTTC.

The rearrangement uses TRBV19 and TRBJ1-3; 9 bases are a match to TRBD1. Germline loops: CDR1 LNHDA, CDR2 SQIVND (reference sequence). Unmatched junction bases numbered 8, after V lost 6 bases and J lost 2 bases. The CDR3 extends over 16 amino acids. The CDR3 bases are TGTGCCAGTAGCTTGGACAGGGGATTTGCTGGAAACACCATATATTTT. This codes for CASSLDRGFAGNTIYF. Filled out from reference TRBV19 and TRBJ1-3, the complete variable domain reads DGGITQSPKYLFRKEGQNVTLSCEQNLNHDAMYWYRQDPGQGLRLIYYSQIVNDFQKGDIAEGYSVSREKKESFPLTVTSAQKNPTAFYLCASSLDRGFAGNTIYFGEGSWLTVV.

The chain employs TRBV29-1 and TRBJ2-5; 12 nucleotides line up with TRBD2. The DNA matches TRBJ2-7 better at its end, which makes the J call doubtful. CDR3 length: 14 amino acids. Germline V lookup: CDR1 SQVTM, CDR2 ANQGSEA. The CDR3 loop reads CSVELAGGPSEQYF. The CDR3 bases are TGCAGCGTTGAACTAGCGGGAGGGCCATCCGAGCAGTACTTC.

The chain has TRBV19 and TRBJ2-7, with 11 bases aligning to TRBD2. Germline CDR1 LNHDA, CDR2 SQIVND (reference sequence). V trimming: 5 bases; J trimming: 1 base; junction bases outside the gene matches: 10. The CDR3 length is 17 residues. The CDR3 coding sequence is TGTGCCAGTAGTCACCGACTAGCGGGACCACCATCCTACGAGCAGTACTTC. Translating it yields CASSHRLAGPPSYEQYF.

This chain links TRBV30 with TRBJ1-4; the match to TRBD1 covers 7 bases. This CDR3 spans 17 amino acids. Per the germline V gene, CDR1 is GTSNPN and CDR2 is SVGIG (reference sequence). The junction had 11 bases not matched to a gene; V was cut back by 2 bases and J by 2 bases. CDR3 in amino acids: CAWSREGASSTNEKLFF. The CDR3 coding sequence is TGTGCCTGGAGTCGGGAGGGGGCAAGCAGCACTAATGAAAAACTGTTTTTT.

The CDR3 coding sequence is TGTGCCAGCAGTTCTAGACAGGGCCTCTACACCTTC. This translates into CASSSRQGLYTF. The chain employs TRBV6-1 and TRBJ1-2; the match to TRBD1 covers 7 bases. V lost 5 bases and J lost 10; bases outside the gene matches: 7. Germline assignment: CDR1 MNHNS and CDR2 SASEGT. The length of the CDR3 is 12 residues.

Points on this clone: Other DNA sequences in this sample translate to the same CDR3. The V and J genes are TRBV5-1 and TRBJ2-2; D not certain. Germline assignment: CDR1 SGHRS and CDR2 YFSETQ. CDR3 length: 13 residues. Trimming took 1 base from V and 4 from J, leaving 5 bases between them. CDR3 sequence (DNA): TGCGCCAGCAGCTTGTCGGGCACCGGGGAGCTGTTTTTT. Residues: CASSLSGTGELFF.

CDR3 in DNA: TGCGCCAGTTCACAACAGGGGGTCACCTACGAGCAGTACTTC. Protein: CASSQQGVTYEQYF. The chain couples TRBV10-2 to TRBJ2-7, with TRBD1 matching 8 bases. Per the germline V gene, CDR1 is WSHSY and CDR2 is SAAADI. J lost 2 bases, V lost 9 bases, and 9 bases had no gene match. CDR3 size: 14 residues.

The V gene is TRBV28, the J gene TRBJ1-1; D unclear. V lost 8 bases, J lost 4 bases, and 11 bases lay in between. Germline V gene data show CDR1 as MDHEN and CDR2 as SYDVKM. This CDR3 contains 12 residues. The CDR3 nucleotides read TGTGCCAGCGGTGCATGGAGCACTGAAGCTTTCTTT. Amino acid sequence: CASGAWSTEAFF.

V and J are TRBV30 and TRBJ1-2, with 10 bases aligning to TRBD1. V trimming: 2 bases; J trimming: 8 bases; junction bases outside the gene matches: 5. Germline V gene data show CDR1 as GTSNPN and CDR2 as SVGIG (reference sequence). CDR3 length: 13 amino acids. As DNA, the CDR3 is TGTGCCTGGAGTTCTCGACAGGGGGCGGGCTACACCTTC. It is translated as CAWSSRQGAGYTF.

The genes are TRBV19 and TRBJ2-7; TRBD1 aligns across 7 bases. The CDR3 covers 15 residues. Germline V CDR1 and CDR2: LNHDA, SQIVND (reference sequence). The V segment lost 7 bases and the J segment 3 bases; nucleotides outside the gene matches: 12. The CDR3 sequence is CASTRGAGGSYEQYF. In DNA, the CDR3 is TGTGCCAGTACCCGAGGGGCAGGGGGTAGCTACGAGCAGTACTTC.

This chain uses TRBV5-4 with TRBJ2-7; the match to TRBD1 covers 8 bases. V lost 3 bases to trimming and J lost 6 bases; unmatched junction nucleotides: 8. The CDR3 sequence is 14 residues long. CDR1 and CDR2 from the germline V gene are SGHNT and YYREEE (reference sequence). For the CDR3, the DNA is TGTGCCAGCAGCTACCGGGACAGGCCTCTCGAGCAGTACTTC. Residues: CASSYRDRPLEQYF.

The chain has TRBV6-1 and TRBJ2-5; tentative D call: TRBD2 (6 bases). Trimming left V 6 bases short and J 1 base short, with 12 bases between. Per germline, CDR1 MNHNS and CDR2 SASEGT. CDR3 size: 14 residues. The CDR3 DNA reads TGTGCCAGCAGAGGACGGGGGTCCCAAGAGACCCAGTACTTC. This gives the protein CASRGRGSQETQYF.

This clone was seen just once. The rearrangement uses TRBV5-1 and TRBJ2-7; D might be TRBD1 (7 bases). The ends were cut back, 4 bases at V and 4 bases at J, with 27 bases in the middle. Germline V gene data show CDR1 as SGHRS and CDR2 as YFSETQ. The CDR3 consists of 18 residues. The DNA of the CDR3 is TGCGCCAGCAGCCGGGGGACAGCAGCCGAGGGAGCCCCATACGAGCAGTACTTC. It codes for CASSRGTAAEGAPYEQYF.

The CDR3 nucleotides read TGTGCCAGCAGCCCACGCGCCAGGGCGAACACTGAAGCTTTCTTT. It yields the protein CASSPRARANTEAFF. The chain has TRBV27 and TRBJ1-1; weak D call: TRBD1 (5 bases). V dropped 6 bases and J dropped 1 base, with 15 bases sitting between them. Germline CDR1 is MNHEY and CDR2 is SMNVEV (reference sequence). The CDR3 spans 15 residues.

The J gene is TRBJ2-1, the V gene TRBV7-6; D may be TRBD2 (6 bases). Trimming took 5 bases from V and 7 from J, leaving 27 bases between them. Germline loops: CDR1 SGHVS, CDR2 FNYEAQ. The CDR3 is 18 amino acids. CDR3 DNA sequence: TGTGCCAGCAGCCCAACCCCCACTAGCAGGCGGGGTAATAATGAGCAGTTCTTC. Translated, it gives CASSPTPTSRRGNNEQFF.

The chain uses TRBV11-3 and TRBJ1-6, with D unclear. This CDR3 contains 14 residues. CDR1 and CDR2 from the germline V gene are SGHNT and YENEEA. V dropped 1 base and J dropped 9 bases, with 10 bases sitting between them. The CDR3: CASSLVRISSPLHF. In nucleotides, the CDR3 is TGTGCCAGCAGCTTAGTCAGGATCTCTTCACCCCTCCACTTT.

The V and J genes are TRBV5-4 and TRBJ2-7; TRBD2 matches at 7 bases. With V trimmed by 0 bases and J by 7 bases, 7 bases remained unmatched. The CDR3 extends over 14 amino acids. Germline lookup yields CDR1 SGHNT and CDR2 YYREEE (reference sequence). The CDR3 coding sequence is TGTGCCAGCAGCTTGGGACTAGCTCCGGATGAGCAGTACTTC. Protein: CASSLGLAPDEQYF.

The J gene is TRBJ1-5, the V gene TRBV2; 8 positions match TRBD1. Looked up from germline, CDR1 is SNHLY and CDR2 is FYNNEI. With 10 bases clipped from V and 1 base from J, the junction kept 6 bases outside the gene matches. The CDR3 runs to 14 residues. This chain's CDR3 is CATRQGISNQPQHF. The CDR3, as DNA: TGTGCCACCAGACAGGGGATAAGCAATCAGCCCCAGCATTTT.

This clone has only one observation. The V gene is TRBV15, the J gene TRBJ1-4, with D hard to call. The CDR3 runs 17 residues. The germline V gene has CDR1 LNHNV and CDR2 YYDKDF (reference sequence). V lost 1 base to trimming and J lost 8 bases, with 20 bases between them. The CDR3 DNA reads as TGTGCCACCAGCAGAGTAGGGTTGATGCCGAGCGGGGAAAAACTGTTTTTT. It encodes CATSRVGLMPSGEKLFF.

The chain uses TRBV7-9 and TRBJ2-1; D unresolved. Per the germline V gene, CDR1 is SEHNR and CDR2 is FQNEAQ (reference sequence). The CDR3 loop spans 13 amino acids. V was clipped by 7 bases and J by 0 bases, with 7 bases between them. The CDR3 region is CASIYDSYNEQFF. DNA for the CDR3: TGTGCCAGCATCTACGACTCCTACAATGAGCAGTTCTTC.

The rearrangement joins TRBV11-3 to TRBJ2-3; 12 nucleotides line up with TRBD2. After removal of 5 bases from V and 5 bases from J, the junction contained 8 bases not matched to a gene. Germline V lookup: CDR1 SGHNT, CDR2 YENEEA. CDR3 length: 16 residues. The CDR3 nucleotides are TGTGCCAGCAGCCTCGCTAGCGGGGGGGCCGAAGATACGCAGTATTTT. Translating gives CASSLASGGAEDTQYF.

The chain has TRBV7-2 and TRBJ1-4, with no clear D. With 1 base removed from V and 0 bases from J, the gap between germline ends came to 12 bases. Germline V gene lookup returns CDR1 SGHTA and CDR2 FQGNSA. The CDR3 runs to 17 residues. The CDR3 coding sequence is TGTGCCAGCAGCTTAGGGATGGGGAGGGCAACTAATGAAAAACTGTTTTTT. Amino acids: CASSLGMGRATNEKLFF.

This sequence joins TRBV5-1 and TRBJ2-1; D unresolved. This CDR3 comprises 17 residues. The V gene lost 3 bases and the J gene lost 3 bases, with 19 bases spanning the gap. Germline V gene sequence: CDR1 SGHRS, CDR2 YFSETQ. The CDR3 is CASSSVEAIPLYNEQFF. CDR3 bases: TGCGCCAGCAGCTCTGTAGAGGCTATCCCTCTCTACAATGAGCAGTTCTTC.

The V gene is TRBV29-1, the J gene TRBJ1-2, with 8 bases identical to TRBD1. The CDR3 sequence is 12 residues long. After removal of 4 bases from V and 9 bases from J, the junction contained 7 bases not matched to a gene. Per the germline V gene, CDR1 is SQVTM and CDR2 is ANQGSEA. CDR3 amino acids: CSVVGTGVSYTF. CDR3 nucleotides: TGCAGCGTTGTAGGGACAGGAGTGAGCTACACCTTC.

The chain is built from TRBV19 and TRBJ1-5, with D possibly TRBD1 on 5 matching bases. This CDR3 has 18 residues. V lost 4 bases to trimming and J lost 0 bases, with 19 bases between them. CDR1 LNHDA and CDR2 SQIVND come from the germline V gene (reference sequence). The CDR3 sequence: CASSKGQLRGYSNQPQHF. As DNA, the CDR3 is TGTGCCAGTAGTAAGGGGCAACTACGGGGGTATAGCAATCAGCCCCAGCATTTT.

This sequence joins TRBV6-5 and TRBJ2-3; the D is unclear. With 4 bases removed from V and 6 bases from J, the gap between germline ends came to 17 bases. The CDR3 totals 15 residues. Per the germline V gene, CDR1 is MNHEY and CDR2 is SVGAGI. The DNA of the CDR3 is TGTGCCAGCAGTTGGTTTTCGATTTTTCAGGATACGCAGTATTTT. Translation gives CASSWFSIFQDTQYF.

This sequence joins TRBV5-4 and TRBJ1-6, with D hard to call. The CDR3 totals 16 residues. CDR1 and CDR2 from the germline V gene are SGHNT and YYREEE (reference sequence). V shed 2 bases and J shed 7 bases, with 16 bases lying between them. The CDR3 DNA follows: TGTGCCAGCAGCTTATTAGGAGGGTTACGAAATTCACCCCTCCACTTT. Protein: CASSLLGGLRNSPLHF. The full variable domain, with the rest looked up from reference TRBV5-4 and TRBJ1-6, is ETGVTQSPTHLIKTRGQQVTLRCSSQSGHNTVSWYQQALGQGPQFIFQYYREEENGRGNFPPRFSGLQFPNYSSELNVNALELDDSALYLCASSLLGGLRNSPLHFGNGTRLTVT.

The CDR3 DNA reads as TGTGCCAGCGGCCTAGTGGGAGACGAGCAGTACTTC. Its translation: CASGLVGDEQYF. The J gene is TRBJ2-7, the V gene TRBV27; D is possibly TRBD2 (5 bases). CDR3 size: 12 residues. V shed 8 bases and J shed 5 bases, with 13 bases lying between them. The germline CDR1 and CDR2 sequences are MNHEY and SMNVEV (reference sequence).

CDR3 region: CSVAGGSSYEQYF. Written as DNA, the CDR3 is TGCAGCGTAGCAGGGGGCAGCTCCTACGAGCAGTACTTC. The chain links TRBV29-1 to TRBJ2-7, with 8 bases identical to TRBD1. The germline V gene encodes CDR1 SQVTM and CDR2 ANQGSEA. V dropped 6 bases and J dropped 0; count of bases not matched to a gene: 4. CDR3 length equals 13 residues.

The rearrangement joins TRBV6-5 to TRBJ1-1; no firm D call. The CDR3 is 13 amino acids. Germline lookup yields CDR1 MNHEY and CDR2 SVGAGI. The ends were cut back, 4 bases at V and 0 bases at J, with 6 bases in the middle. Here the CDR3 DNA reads TGTGCCAGCAGTTTTAATATGAACACTGAAGCTTTCTTT. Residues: CASSFNMNTEAFF.

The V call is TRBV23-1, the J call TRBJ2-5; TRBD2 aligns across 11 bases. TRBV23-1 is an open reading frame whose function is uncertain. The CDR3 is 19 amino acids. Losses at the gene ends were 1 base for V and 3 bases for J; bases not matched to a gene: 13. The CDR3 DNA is TGCGCCAGCAGTCAATTGGGTACGACTAGCGGGACAACTGAAGAGACCCAGTACTTC. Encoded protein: CASSQLGTTSGTTEETQYF.